This passage covers 31 T cell receptor beta chains from one sample sequenced in a study of T cell changes during pregnancy in multiple sclerosis. The repertoire was sequenced with immunoSEQ multiplex PCR; TCRdb's copy has only in-frame clones and lacks some. The sample has around 32,000 clones, 70% to 90% seen once. The sequencing here drew on CD8+ T cells from peripheral blood mononuclear cells, taken in the third trimester of pregnancy. Source of these receptors: a female donor with multiple sclerosis, enrolled in a pregnancy study.

The chain employs TRBV7-2 and TRBJ2-2; 10 positions agree with TRBD2. This CDR3 is built from 16 residues. V shed 1 base and J 8 bases; nucleotides not matched to a gene: 7. Germline CDR1 and CDR2: SGHTA and FQGNSA. The CDR3 coding sequence is TGTGCCAGCAGCTTAGGGAGCGGGAGGGTGATAGGGGAGCTGTTTTTT. This encodes CASSLGSGRVIGELFF.

This chain uses TRBV10-2 with TRBJ2-3, with D possibly matching TRBD1 (5 bases). The germline V gene encodes CDR1 WSHSY and CDR2 SAAADI. The ends were cut back, 2 bases at V and 2 bases at J, with 8 bases in the middle. The CDR3 has 14 residues. The CDR3 is CASSEGAFTDTQYF. CDR3 bases: TGCGCCAGCAGTGAGGGGGCCTTCACAGATACGCAGTATTTT.

The chain combines TRBV9 with TRBJ2-1, with 9 bases identical to TRBD2. V shed 0 bases, J shed 8 bases, and the junction held 9 bases outside the gene matches. The CDR3 loop spans 16 amino acids. Germline V gene data show CDR1 as SGDLS and CDR2 as YYNGEE. In DNA, the CDR3 is TGTGCCAGCAGCGTAGGATCTAGCGGGAACATTGATGAGCAGTTCTTC. Amino acids: CASSVGSSGNIDEQFF.

This rearrangement joins TRBV5-4 to TRBJ1-1, with 10 nucleotides matching TRBD1. V was clipped by 4 bases and J by 8 bases; unmatched bases: 11. The CDR3 runs to 15 residues. The germline gives CDR1 SGHNT, CDR2 YYREEE (reference sequence). The CDR3 protein is CASSLPGQGTSEAFF. The DNA of the CDR3 is TGTGCCAGCAGCCTACCGGGACAGGGGACTTCCGAAGCTTTCTTT.

CDR3 coding DNA: TGTGCCAGCAGCCCGATCTATGCACAGGGGGAAAACGAGCAGTACTTC. This sequence encodes CASSPIYAQGENEQYF. V and J are TRBV5-5 and TRBJ2-7, with TRBD1 identical over 8 bases. Germline assignment: CDR1 SGHKS and CDR2 YYEKEE (reference sequence). The length of the CDR3 is 16 residues. After removal of 4 bases from V and 5 bases from J, the junction contained 14 bases not matched to a gene.

The genes are TRBV27 and TRBJ1-2; 7 bases agree with TRBD1. The CDR3 length is 11 residues. The V gene end was trimmed by 4 bases and the J gene end by 8 bases; junction bases not matched to a gene: 1. Germline V lookup: CDR1 MNHEY, CDR2 SMNVEV (reference sequence). In DNA, the CDR3 is TGTGCCAGCAGTTCAGGGGGAGGCTACACCTTC. Amino acid sequence: CASSSGGGYTF.

This clone is a singleton in its sample. The chain is built from TRBV5-4 and TRBJ1-1; D unresolved. From germline, CDR1 is SGHNT and CDR2 YYREEE (reference sequence). V gave up 3 bases and J gave up 0 bases, with 9 bases separating them. The CDR3 is 14 amino acids. Here the CDR3 reads CASSSFSMNTEAFF. CDR3 bases: TGTGCCAGCAGCTCGTTCTCTATGAACACTGAAGCTTTCTTT.

The V and J genes are TRBV28 and TRBJ1-1; D uncertain. The CDR3 has 14 residues. Germline assignment: CDR1 MDHEN and CDR2 SYDVKM. The ends were cut back, 8 bases at V and 4 bases at J, with 17 bases in the middle. The CDR3 protein is CASGRKTMSTEAFF. The CDR3 DNA reads TGTGCCAGCGGCCGTAAGACAATGAGCACTGAAGCTTTCTTT.

The chain recombines TRBV10-3 with TRBJ1-2; D call uncertain. This CDR3 has 14 residues. Germline V gives CDR1 ENHRY, CDR2 SYGVKD. Trimming left V 3 bases short and J 3 bases short, with 11 bases between. This CDR3 reads CAISEGRRDYGYTF. CDR3 bases: TGTGCCATCAGTGAAGGCAGGCGGGACTATGGCTACACCTTC.

V and J are TRBV5-6 and TRBJ2-4; a possible D gene is TRBD1 (6 bases). Trimming cost V 3 bases and J 0 bases, with 13 bases left between them. CDR3 length: 16 residues. Germline V CDR1 and CDR2: SGHDT, YYEEEE. CDR3 sequence (DNA): TGTGCCAGCAGCTCTTGGGGGCAGCTAGCCAAAAACATTCAGTACTTC. Translation gives CASSSWGQLAKNIQYF.

This rearrangement joins TRBV27 to TRBJ2-7, with D hard to call. V lost 5 bases and J lost 5, with 13 bases in between. This CDR3 comprises 13 residues. Germline CDR1 reads MNHEY; CDR2 reads SMNVEV (reference sequence). The CDR3: CASSPIAVDEQYF. As DNA, the CDR3 is TGTGCCAGCAGTCCAATCGCGGTAGACGAGCAGTACTTC.

The chain employs TRBV2 and TRBJ2-4, with D perhaps TRBD1 (5 bases). Germline-derived CDR1 and CDR2 are SNHLY and FYNNEI. Trimming removed 2 bases at V and 6 bases at J, with 5 bases between. CDR3 length: 12 residues. As DNA, the CDR3 is TGTGCCAGCAGTGAAAGGGGAAACATTCAGTACTTC. Residues: CASSERGNIQYF.

This chain connects TRBV19 to TRBJ2-4; D is possibly TRBD2 (6 bases). Trimming took off 3 bases at V and 1 base at J, with 13 bases between the two ends. Germline V gene lookup returns CDR1 LNHDA and CDR2 SQIVND (reference sequence). This CDR3 is 16 amino acids long. CDR3 in DNA: TGTGCCAGTAGTATCAATTCCGGGAGCGCCAAAAACATTCAGTACTTC. It yields the protein CASSINSGSAKNIQYF.

This clone was seen more than once but under ten times. This chain links TRBV4-1 with TRBJ1-1; D is unclear. Looked up from germline, CDR1 is MGHRA and CDR2 is YSYEKL. The CDR3 covers 12 residues. With 6 bases removed from V and 0 bases from J, the gap between germline ends came to 5 bases. CDR3 DNA sequence: TGCGCCAGCAGGGACTTGAACACTGAAGCTTTCTTT. Protein: CASRDLNTEAFF.

This clone was recorded once. V gene TRBV7-4 combines with J gene TRBJ2-7; D is perhaps TRBD1 (5 bases). V dropped 1 base and J dropped 0 bases, with 10 bases sitting between them. This CDR3 is 15 amino acids long. Germline-derived CDR1 and CDR2 are SGHVT and SQSDAQ. CDR3 protein: CASSLEGPVSYEQYF. The DNA for the CDR3 is TGTGCCAGCAGCTTAGAGGGGCCTGTCTCCTACGAGCAGTACTTC.

This rearrangement joins TRBV9 to TRBJ2-2; TRBD2 matches at 11 bases. V was clipped by 4 bases and J by 0 bases; unmatched bases: 8. CDR3 length: 18 amino acids. From germline, CDR1 is SGDLS and CDR2 YYNGEE. Here the CDR3 reads CASSIRLAGTTNTGELFF. Here the CDR3 DNA reads TGTGCCAGCAGCATAAGACTAGCGGGGACAACGAACACCGGGGAGCTGTTTTTT. Supplemented by reference TRBV9 and TRBJ2-2, the full variable domain reads DSGVTQTPKHLITATGQRVTLRCSPRSGDLSVYWYQQSLDQGLQFLIQYYNGEERAKGNILERFSAQQFPDLHSELNLSSLELGDSALYFCASSIRLAGTTNTGELFFGEGSRLTVL.

DNA of the CDR3: TGTGCCAGCAGTTACTCTGGGCCAGGGTGGAGTACTGAAGCTTTCTTT. Residues: CASSYSGPGWSTEAFF. This chain links TRBV6-6 with TRBJ1-1; D perhaps matches TRBD1 (5 bases). The CDR3 runs 16 residues. Trimming cost V 0 bases and J 5 bases, with 16 bases left between them. Germline V gene data show CDR1 as MNHNY and CDR2 as SVGAGI (reference sequence).

The V call is TRBV5-5, the J call TRBJ1-2; 9 bases fit TRBD1. Germline loops: CDR1 SGHKS, CDR2 YYEKEE (reference sequence). Unmatched junction bases numbered 2, after V lost 1 base and J lost 7 bases. This CDR3 is built from 13 residues. In DNA, the CDR3 is TGTGCCAGCAGCTTGACAGGGGGCTTTGGCTACACCTTC. Translation gives CASSLTGGFGYTF.

Points on this clone: An end of the junction does not agree with germline; a read error may underlie this. The chain employs TRBV4-2 and TRBJ2-7, with D perhaps matching TRBD1 (5 bases). The CDR3 is 11 residues long. Germline values: CDR1 LGHNA, CDR2 YNFKEQ. Here the CDR3 DNA reads TGTGCCAGCAGTTCCGACATAAGACAGATCTTC. Translation gives CASSSDIRQIF.

The sample holds a few counts of this clone. The chain combines TRBV10-3 with TRBJ1-1; 10 nucleotides agree with TRBD1. CDR3 size: 15 residues. Germline CDR1 is ENHRY and CDR2 is SYGVKD. With V trimmed by 6 bases and J by 6 bases, 10 bases remained unmatched. The CDR3 nucleotides are TGTGCCATCAGATCGACAGGGGGCGAAGGATCTGAAGCTTTCTTT. Encoded protein: CAIRSTGGEGSEAFF.

V gene TRBV9 combines with J gene TRBJ2-1, with a tentative D call TRBD2 (6 bases). Germline CDR1 and CDR2: SGDLS and YYNGEE. This CDR3 comprises 16 residues. V lost 4 bases and J lost 0, with 14 bases in between. The CDR3 spells CASSSPDGSSYNEQFF. CDR3 DNA sequence: TGTGCCAGCAGCTCACCTGACGGGAGCTCCTACAATGAGCAGTTCTTC.

This chain joins TRBV7-2 and TRBJ2-3, with 13 bases fitting TRBD2. V was clipped by 6 bases and J by 7 bases; unmatched bases: 10. The CDR3 is 16 residues long. In germline, CDR1 is SGHTA, CDR2 FQGNSA. The CDR3 sequence is CASSSYLTSGGYTQYF. CDR3 bases: TGTGCCAGCAGTTCCTATCTGACTAGCGGGGGGTATACGCAGTATTTT.

This rearrangement joins TRBV7-2 to TRBJ2-1; 7 positions match TRBD1. Germline CDR1 reads SGHTA; CDR2 reads FQGNSA. The CDR3 spans 16 residues. V gave up 5 bases and J gave up 3 bases; unmatched junction bases: 10. The CDR3 spells CASSPNFGQDYNEQFF. In nucleotides, the CDR3 is TGTGCCAGCAGCCCTAATTTTGGACAGGACTACAATGAGCAGTTCTTC.

This rearrangement joins TRBV7-9 to TRBJ2-7; 10 bases map to TRBD2. The CDR3 runs 16 residues. Per germline, CDR1 SEHNR and CDR2 FQNEAQ (reference sequence). V dropped 3 bases and J dropped 6; count of bases not matched to a gene: 11. CDR3 amino acids: CASSFPLSSGSGEQYF. The DNA for the CDR3 is TGTGCCAGCAGCTTTCCCCTTTCTAGCGGGAGTGGCGAGCAGTACTTC. The whole variable domain, filled in from reference TRBV7-9 and TRBJ2-7, reads DTGVSQNPRHKITKRGQNVTFRCDPISEHNRLYWYRQTLGQGPEFLTYFQNEAQLEKSRLLSDRFSAERPKGSFSTLEIQRTEQGDSAMYLCASSFPLSSGSGEQYFGPGTRLTVT.

The V and J genes are TRBV6-5 and TRBJ1-3; tentatively, D is TRBD1 (5 bases). There are 16 residues in the CDR3. Germline V lookup: CDR1 MNHEY, CDR2 SVGAGI. V dropped 0 bases and J dropped 4 bases, with 13 bases sitting between them. The CDR3 region is CASSYSSSPGGNTIYF. The CDR3 DNA sequence: TGTGCCAGCAGTTACTCTTCCAGCCCAGGGGGAAACACCATATATTTT.

The chain is built from TRBV28 and TRBJ2-3, with TRBD2 matching over 7 bases. Germline V CDR1 and CDR2: MDHEN, SYDVKM. This CDR3 has 14 amino acids. Trimming took 3 bases from V and 1 from J; bases not matched to a gene: 1. CDR3 sequence: CASSFLAGTDTQYF. DNA for the CDR3: TGTGCCAGCAGTTTTCTAGCGGGCACAGATACGCAGTATTTT. Based on the CDR3 plus reference TRBV28 and TRBJ2-3, the full variable domain is DVKVTQSSRYLVKRTGEKVFLECVQDMDHENMFWYRQDPGLGLRLIYFSYDVKMKEKGDIPEGYSVSREKKERFSLILESASTNQTSMYLCASSFLAGTDTQYFGPGTRLTVL.

The J gene is TRBJ2-3, the V gene TRBV9; 7 bases agree with TRBD2. Trimming removed 4 bases from V and 0 bases from J; junction bases left unmatched: 11. CDR1 is SGDLS, CDR2 YYNGEE, per germline. The CDR3 totals 17 residues. The CDR3 loop is CASSLSPSGLSTDTQYF. As DNA, the CDR3 is TGTGCCAGCAGCTTAAGCCCTAGCGGCTTAAGCACAGATACGCAGTATTTT.

The chain links TRBV7-2 to TRBJ2-5, with D tentatively TRBD1 (5 bases). The germline gives CDR1 SGHTA, CDR2 FQGNSA. The CDR3 has 13 amino acids. The ends were cut back, 3 bases at V and 5 bases at J, with 10 bases in the middle. CDR3 sequence reads: CASSLAGWETQYF. As DNA, the CDR3 is TGTGCCAGCAGCTTGGCAGGGTGGGAGACCCAGTACTTC. Drawing the rest from reference TRBV7-2 and TRBJ2-5, the complete variable domain is GAGVSQSPSNKVTEKGKDVELRCDPISGHTALYWYRQSLGQGLEFLIYFQGNSAPDKSGLPSDRFSAERTGGSVSTLTIQRTQQEDSAVYLCASSLAGWETQYFGPGTRLLVL.

The chain links TRBV6-4 to TRBJ1-6; D may be TRBD1 (5 bases). Germline V gene lookup returns CDR1 MRHNA and CDR2 SNTAGT. V lost 3 bases, J lost 5 bases, and 11 bases lay in between. The CDR3 sequence is 15 residues long. The CDR3 reads CASSEGESDNSPLHF. Here the CDR3 DNA reads TGTGCCAGCAGTGAAGGGGAATCCGATAATTCACCCCTCCACTTT.

This chain connects TRBV15 to TRBJ2-1; TRBD1 matches at 8 bases. Germline values: CDR1 LNHNV, CDR2 YYDKDF (reference sequence). V lost 1 base to trimming and J lost 0 bases; unmatched junction nucleotides: 11. CDR3 size: 19 residues. The CDR3 reads CATSRAGQGATSSYNEQFF. The DNA of the CDR3 is TGTGCCACCAGCAGAGCGGGGCAGGGGGCGACCAGCTCCTACAATGAGCAGTTCTTC.

The chain carries TRBV28 and TRBJ1-2, with TRBD1 matching over 10 bases. This CDR3 region has 15 residues. V lost 10 bases, J lost 5 bases, and 13 bases stayed unmatched. Germline CDR1 and CDR2: MDHEN and SYDVKM. CDR3 region: CAILFYGTGEYGYTF. The CDR3, as DNA: TGTGCCATTCTCTTCTACGGGACAGGGGAGTATGGCTACACCTTC.